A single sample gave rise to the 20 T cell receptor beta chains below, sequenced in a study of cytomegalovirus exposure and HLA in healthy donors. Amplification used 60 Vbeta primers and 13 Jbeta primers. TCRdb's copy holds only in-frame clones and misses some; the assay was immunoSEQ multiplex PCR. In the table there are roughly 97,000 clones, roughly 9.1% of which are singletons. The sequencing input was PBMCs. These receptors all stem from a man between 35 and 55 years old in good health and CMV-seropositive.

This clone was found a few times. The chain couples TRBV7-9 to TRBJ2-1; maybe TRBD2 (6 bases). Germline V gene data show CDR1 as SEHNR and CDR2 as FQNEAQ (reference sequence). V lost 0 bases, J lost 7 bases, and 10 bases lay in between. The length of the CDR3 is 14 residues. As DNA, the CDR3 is TGTGCCAGCAGCTTAGCGCTGGAGGGAAATGAGCAGTTCTTC. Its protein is CASSLALEGNEQFF.

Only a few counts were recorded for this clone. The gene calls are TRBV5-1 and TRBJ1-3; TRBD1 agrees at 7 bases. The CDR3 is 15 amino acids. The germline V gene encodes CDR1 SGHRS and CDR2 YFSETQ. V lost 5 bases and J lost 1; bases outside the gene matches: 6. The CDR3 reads CASSSGGQSGNTIYF. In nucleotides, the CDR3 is TGCGCCAGCAGTTCCGGGGGACAGTCTGGAAACACCATATATTTT.

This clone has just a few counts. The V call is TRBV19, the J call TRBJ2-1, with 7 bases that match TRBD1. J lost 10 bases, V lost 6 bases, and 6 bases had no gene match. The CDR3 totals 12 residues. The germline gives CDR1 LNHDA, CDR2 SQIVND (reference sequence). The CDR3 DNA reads TGTGCCAGTAGCCCCCAGGGGGTCGAGCAGTTCTTC. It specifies CASSPQGVEQFF.

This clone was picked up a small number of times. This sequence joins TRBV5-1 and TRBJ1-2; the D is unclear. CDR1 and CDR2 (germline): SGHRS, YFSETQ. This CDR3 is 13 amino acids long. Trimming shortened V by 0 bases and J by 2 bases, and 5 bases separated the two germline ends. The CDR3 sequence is CASSLGQNYGYTF. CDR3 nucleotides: TGCGCCAGCAGCTTGGGGCAGAACTATGGCTACACCTTC.

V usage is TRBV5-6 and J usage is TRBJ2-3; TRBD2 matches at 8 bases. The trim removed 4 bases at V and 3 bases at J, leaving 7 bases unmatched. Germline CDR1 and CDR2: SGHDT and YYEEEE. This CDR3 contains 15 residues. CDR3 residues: CASSPGLVQTDTQYF. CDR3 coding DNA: TGTGCCAGCAGCCCGGGACTAGTGCAAACAGATACGCAGTATTTT.

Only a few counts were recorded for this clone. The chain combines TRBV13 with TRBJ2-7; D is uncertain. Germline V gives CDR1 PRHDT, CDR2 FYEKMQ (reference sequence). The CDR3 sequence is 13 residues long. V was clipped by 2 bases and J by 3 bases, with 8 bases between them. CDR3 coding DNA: TGTGCCAGCAGCTTAACAGCACACTACGAGCAGTACTTC. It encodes CASSLTAHYEQYF. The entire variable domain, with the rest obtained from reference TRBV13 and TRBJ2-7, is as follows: AAGVIQSPRHLIKEKRETATLKCYPIPRHDTVYWYQQGPGQDPQFLISFYEKMQSDKGSIPDRFSAQQFSDYHSELNMSSLELGDSALYFCASSLTAHYEQYFGPGTRLTVT.

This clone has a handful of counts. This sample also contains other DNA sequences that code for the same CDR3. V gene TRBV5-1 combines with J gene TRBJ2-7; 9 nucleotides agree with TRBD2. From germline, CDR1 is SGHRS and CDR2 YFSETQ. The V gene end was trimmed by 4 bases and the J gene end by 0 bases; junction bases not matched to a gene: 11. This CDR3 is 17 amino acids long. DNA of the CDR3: TGCGCCAGCAGCCTCGGGATAGCGGGGGTCAGCTCCTACGAGCAGTACTTC. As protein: CASSLGIAGVSSYEQYF.

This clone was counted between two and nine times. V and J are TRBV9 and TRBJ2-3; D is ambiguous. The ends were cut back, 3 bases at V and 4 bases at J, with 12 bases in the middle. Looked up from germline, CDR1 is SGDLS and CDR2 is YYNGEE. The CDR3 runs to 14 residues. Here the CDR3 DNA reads TGTGCCAGCAGCGCAGTCAGACTCCCAGATACGCAGTATTTT. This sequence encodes CASSAVRLPDTQYF.

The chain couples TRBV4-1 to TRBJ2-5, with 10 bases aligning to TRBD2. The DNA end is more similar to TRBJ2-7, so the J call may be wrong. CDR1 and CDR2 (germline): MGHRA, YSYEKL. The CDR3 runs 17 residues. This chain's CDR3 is CASSQDLLAGWSYEQYF. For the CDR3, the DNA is TGCGCCAGCAGCCAAGATTTACTAGCGGGATGGTCCTACGAGCAGTACTTC.

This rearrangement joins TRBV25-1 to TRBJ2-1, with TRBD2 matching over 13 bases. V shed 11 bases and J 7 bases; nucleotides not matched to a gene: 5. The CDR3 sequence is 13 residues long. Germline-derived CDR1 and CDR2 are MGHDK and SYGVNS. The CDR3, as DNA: TGTGCCCATGGACTAGCGGGAGAAAATGAGCAGTTCTTC. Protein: CAHGLAGENEQFF.

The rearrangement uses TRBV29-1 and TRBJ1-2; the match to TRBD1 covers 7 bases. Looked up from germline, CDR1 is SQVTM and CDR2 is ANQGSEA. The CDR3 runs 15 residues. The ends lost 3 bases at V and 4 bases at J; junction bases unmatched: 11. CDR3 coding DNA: TGCAGCGTTGAGTCTGGCAACAGGGGCCTCTATGGCTACACCTTC. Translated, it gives CSVESGNRGLYGYTF. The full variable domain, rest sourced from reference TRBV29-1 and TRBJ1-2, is SAVISQKPSRDICQRGTSLTIQCQVDSQVTMMFWYRQQPGQSLTLIATANQGSEATYESGFVIDKFPISRPNLTFSTLTVSNMSPEDSSIYLCSVESGNRGLYGYTFGSGTRLTVV.

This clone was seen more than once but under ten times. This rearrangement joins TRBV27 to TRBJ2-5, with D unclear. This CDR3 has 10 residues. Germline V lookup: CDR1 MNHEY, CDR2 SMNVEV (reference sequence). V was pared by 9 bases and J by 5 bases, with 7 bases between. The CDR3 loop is CARKEETQYF. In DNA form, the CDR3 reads TGTGCCAGAAAGGAGGAGACCCAGTACTTC.

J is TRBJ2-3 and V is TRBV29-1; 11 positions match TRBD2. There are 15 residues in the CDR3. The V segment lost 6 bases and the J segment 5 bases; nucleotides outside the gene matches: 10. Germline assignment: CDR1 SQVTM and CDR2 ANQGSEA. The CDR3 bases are TGCAGCGTGTTAGCGGGAGGGGCACGGGGAGATACGCAGTATTTT. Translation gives CSVLAGGARGDTQYF.

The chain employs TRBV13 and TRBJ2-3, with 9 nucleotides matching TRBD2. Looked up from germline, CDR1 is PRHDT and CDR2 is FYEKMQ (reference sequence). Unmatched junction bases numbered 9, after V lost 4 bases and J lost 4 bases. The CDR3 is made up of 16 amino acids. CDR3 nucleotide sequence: TGTGCCAGCAGCTACGGGTTGGCGGGAGGGCCAGATACGCAGTATTTT. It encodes CASSYGLAGGPDTQYF.

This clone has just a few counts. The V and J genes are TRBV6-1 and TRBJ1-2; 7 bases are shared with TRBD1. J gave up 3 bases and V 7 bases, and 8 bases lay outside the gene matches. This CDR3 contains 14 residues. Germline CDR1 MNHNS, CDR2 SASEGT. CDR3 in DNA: TGTGCCAGCATAACGGACAGGACTGACTATGGCTACACCTTC. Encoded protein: CASITDRTDYGYTF.

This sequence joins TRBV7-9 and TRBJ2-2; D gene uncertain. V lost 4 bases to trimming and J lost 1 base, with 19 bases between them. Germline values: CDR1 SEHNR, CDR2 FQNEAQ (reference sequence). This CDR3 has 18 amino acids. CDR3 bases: TGTGCCAGCAGCTCCGAGGATGGAAACCCGCGGAACACCGGGGAGCTGTTTTTT. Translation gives CASSSEDGNPRNTGELFF. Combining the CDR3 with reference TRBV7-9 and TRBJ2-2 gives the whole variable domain DTGVSQNPRHKITKRGQNVTFRCDPISEHNRLYWYRQTLGQGPEFLTYFQNEAQLEKSRLLSDRFSAERPKGSFSTLEIQRTEQGDSAMYLCASSSEDGNPRNTGELFFGEGSRLTVL.

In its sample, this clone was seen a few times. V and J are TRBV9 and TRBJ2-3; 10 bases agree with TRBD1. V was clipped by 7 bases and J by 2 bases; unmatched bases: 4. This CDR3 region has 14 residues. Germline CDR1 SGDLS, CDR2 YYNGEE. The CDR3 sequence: CASGTGELTDTQYF. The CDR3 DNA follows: TGTGCCAGCGGGACAGGGGAACTCACAGATACGCAGTATTTT.

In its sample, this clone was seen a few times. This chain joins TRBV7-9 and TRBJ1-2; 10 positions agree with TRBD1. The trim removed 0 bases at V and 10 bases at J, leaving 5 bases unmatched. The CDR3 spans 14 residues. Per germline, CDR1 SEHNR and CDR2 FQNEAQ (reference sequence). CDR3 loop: CASSLATGGSDYTF. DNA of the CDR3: TGTGCCAGCAGCTTAGCGACAGGGGGCTCGGACTACACCTTC. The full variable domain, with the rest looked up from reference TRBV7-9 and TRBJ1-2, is DTGVSQNPRHKITKRGQNVTFRCDPISEHNRLYWYRQTLGQGPEFLTYFQNEAQLEKSRLLSDRFSAERPKGSFSTLEIQRTEQGDSAMYLCASSLATGGSDYTFGSGTRLTVV.

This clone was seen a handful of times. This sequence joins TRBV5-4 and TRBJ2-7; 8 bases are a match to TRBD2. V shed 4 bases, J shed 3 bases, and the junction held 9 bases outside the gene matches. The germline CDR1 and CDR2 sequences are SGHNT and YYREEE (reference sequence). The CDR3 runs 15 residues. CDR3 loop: CASSLPGTRVYEQYF. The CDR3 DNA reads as TGTGCCAGCAGCCTCCCAGGGACTAGAGTCTACGAGCAGTACTTC.

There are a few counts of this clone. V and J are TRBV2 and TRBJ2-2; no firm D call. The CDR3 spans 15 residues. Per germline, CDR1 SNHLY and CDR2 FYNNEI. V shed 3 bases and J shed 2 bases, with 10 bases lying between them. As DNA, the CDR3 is TGTGCCAGCAGTGAGGATAGCAGAAACACCGGGGAGCTGTTTTTT. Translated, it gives CASSEDSRNTGELFF.